The TCR beta chain described here comes from a study of blood T cell repertoires in COVID-19. Study overall: Italy, Spain and the United States were the sources of the convalescent and acute COVID-19 samples.

The germline CDR1 and CDR2 sequences are SGHNT and YYREEE (reference sequence). The J segment lost 0 bases and the V segment lost 4 bases, leaving 5 bases of the junction unmatched. The CDR3 spans 15 residues. Sequencing was performed with immunoSEQ multiplex PCR; in TCRdb, only in-frame clones are kept and a portion is missing. Of over 150,000 clones listed, over 80% are singletons. The Seattle site enrolled patients during active infection and followed them longitudinally. This clone was counted once. The sample was peripheral blood. The sequence was collected from a woman in her forties with COVID-19, enrolled during active disease. V and J are TRBV5-4 and TRBJ2-7, with 9 nucleotides matching TRBD2. The CDR3 loop reads CASSATSGSSYEQYF. The CDR3 DNA reads TGTGCCAGCAGCGCCACTAGCGGGTCCTCCTACGAGCAGTACTTC.